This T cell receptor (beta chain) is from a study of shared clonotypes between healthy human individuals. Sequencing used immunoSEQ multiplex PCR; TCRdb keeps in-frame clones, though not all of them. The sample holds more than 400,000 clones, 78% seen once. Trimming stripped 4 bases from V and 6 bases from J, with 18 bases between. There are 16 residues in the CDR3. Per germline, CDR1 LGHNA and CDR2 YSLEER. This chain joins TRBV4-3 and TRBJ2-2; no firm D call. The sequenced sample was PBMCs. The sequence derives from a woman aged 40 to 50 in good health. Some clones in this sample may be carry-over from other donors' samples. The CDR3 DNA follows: TGCGCCAGCAGCCCCCTAGGCGTCGGCGAGGCCGGGGAGCTGTTTTTT. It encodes CASSPLGVGEAGELFF.